The 14 T cell receptor beta chains listed next were all sequenced from one sample in a study of Ad26.COV2.S vaccination and SARS-CoV-2 variants. Assay: immunoSEQ multiplex PCR; the TCRdb copy retains only in-frame clones and omits some. The table records 300,000 to 350,000 clones, 85% to 90% of them present only once. Treatment: roughly 18 received Ad26.COV2.S at low or high dose, single or two shots; 5 received placebo; per-sample allocation not given. The samples date from day 63 after the first vaccine or placebo injection. The sample was peripheral blood, taken in a trial of Ad26.COV2.S vaccine versus placebo. These receptors were obtained from a person between 18 and 60 years old who received the Ad26.COV2.S COVID-19 vaccine or a placebo.

This sequence joins TRBV19 and TRBJ1-5; tentative D call: TRBD1 (5 bases). Per germline, CDR1 LNHDA and CDR2 SQIVND (reference sequence). CDR3 size: 15 residues. V was clipped by 5 bases and J by 0 bases, with 11 bases between them. The CDR3: CASSVRDGSNQPQHF. The CDR3 DNA is TGTGCCAGTAGTGTAAGGGACGGTAGCAATCAGCCCCAGCATTTT.

Only a few counts were recorded for this clone. V usage is TRBV10-3 and J usage is TRBJ1-5; D gene unclear. This CDR3 has 13 amino acids. Per the germline V gene, CDR1 is ENHRY and CDR2 is SYGVKD. V was shortened by 0 bases and J by 6 bases, with 6 bases between the two germline ends. The CDR3 DNA reads as TGTGCCATCAGTGAGTCCCCAAGTCAGCCCCAGCATTTT. This sequence encodes CAISESPSQPQHF.

This chain uses TRBV6-5 with TRBJ1-1, with 7 bases fitting TRBD1. Trimming took 2 bases from V and 7 from J; bases not matched to a gene: 4. Germline V CDR1 and CDR2: MNHEY, SVGAGI. The CDR3 spans 13 residues. CDR3 coding DNA: TGTGCCAGCAGTTACGGACAGGCCCGTGAAGCTTTCTTT. Amino acid sequence: CASSYGQAREAFF.

The J gene is TRBJ1-2, the V gene TRBV6-5, with unresolved D. Germline loops: CDR1 MNHEY, CDR2 SVGAGI. This CDR3 comprises 13 residues. V was clipped by 5 bases and J by 6 bases, with 13 bases between them. Here the CDR3 DNA reads TGTGCCAGCAGTCGCGCCTGGAGGGATGGCTACACCTTC. Protein product: CASSRAWRDGYTF.

The rearrangement joins TRBV7-9 to TRBJ2-3; tentatively, D is TRBD2 (5 bases). This CDR3 has 15 amino acids. Per the germline V gene, CDR1 is SEHNR and CDR2 is FQNEAQ (reference sequence). Trimming pared 5 bases from V and 5 bases from J, leaving 17 bases between. The DNA of the CDR3 is TGTGCCAGCAGCCACGTTGAGGGTTTGGGAGATACGCAGTATTTT. Amino acids: CASSHVEGLGDTQYF. The whole variable domain, remainder taken from reference TRBV7-9 and TRBJ2-3, is DTGVSQNPRHKITKRGQNVTFRCDPISEHNRLYWYRQTLGQGPEFLTYFQNEAQLEKSRLLSDRFSAERPKGSFSTLEIQRTEQGDSAMYLCASSHVEGLGDTQYFGPGTRLTVL.

V usage is TRBV2 and J usage is TRBJ2-4; 8 nucleotides agree with TRBD1. Trimming cost V 4 bases and J 0 bases; bases outside gene matches: 5. Germline V gene lookup returns CDR1 SNHLY and CDR2 FYNNEI. The CDR3 length is 16 residues. This CDR3 reads CASSATGGLAKNIQYF. The CDR3 region has the DNA TGTGCCAGCAGTGCAACAGGGGGATTAGCCAAAAACATTCAGTACTTC.

This chain connects TRBV6-1 to TRBJ1-2; 7 nucleotides agree with TRBD1. Germline CDR1 reads MNHNS; CDR2 reads SASEGT. J gave up 4 bases and V 3 bases, and 5 bases lay outside the gene matches. This CDR3 is built from 14 residues. In DNA form, the CDR3 reads TGTGCCAGCAGTGATCACAGGGGTTTCTATGGCTACACCTTC. Translated, it gives CASSDHRGFYGYTF.

The count of this clone is one. Here the CDR3 reads CASSQGPRGTLNEKLFF. CDR3 in DNA: TGCGCCAGCAGCCAGGGCCCTCGCGGTACTCTTAATGAAAAACTGTTTTTT. V and J are TRBV4-3 and TRBJ1-4; D remains unclear. The CDR3 sequence is 17 residues long. Germline CDR1 reads LGHNA; CDR2 reads YSLEER. The V end lost 3 bases, the J end lost 4 bases, and 18 bases lay between the germline ends.

The chain employs TRBV3-1 (or the pseudogene TRBV3-2) and TRBJ1-5, with a weak D call TRBD1 (5 bases). Germline V gene lookup returns CDR1 LGHDT and CDR2 YNNKEL (reference sequence). V lost 1 base and J 7 bases, leaving 14 bases between the germline ends. CDR3 length: 15 amino acids. The CDR3 protein is CASSQGLGAEQPQHF. The CDR3 region has the DNA TGTGCCAGCAGCCAAGGTCTAGGGGCAGAACAGCCCCAGCATTTT.

The CDR3 is CASSIDLGWRPSEAQHF. The CDR3 bases are TGTGCCAGTAGTATAGATTTAGGCTGGCGACCCTCCGAAGCCCAGCATTTT. The chain has TRBV19 and TRBJ1-5; D is ambiguous. The CDR3 spans 17 residues. V lost 0 bases and J lost 11, with 23 bases in between. Per the germline V gene, CDR1 is LNHDA and CDR2 is SQIVND (reference sequence).

The J gene is TRBJ1-6, the V gene TRBV6-5, with D possibly being TRBD1 (6 bases). This CDR3 is built from 14 residues. Germline V gene lookup returns CDR1 MNHEY and CDR2 SVGAGI. V was trimmed by 7 bases and J by 7 bases, leaving 14 bases between them. The CDR3: CASNSQGWNSPLHF. CDR3 nucleotides: TGTGCCAGCAATTCACAGGGCTGGAATTCACCCCTCCACTTT.

The rearrangement joins TRBV3-1 (or the pseudogene TRBV3-2) to TRBJ2-5, with D possibly called TRBD1 or TRBD2 (5 bases each). Trimming took 8 bases from V and 4 from J, leaving 14 bases between them. The CDR3 runs to 13 residues. CDR1 is LGHDT and CDR2 is YNNKEL in the germline V gene (reference sequence). CDR3 region: CASGGSVGETQYF. The CDR3 region has the DNA TGTGCCAGCGGGGGAAGCGTGGGAGAGACCCAGTACTTC.

The chain uses TRBV19 and TRBJ1-2; no firm D call. Trimming stripped 4 bases from V and 5 bases from J, with 5 bases between. There are 11 residues in the CDR3. Germline V gives CDR1 LNHDA, CDR2 SQIVND (reference sequence). Written as DNA, the CDR3 is TGTGCCAGTAGTAAAGGGTATGGCTACACCTTC. It yields the protein CASSKGYGYTF.

The chain links TRBV5-4 to TRBJ1-4; weak D call: TRBD1 (6 bases). Trimming removed 6 bases at V and 1 base at J, with 10 bases between. The CDR3 is 14 amino acids. Germline CDR1 and CDR2: SGHNT and YYREEE (reference sequence). For the CDR3, the DNA is TGTGCCAGCACCAAGGACAGAACTAATGAAAAACTGTTTTTT. This translates into CASTKDRTNEKLFF.